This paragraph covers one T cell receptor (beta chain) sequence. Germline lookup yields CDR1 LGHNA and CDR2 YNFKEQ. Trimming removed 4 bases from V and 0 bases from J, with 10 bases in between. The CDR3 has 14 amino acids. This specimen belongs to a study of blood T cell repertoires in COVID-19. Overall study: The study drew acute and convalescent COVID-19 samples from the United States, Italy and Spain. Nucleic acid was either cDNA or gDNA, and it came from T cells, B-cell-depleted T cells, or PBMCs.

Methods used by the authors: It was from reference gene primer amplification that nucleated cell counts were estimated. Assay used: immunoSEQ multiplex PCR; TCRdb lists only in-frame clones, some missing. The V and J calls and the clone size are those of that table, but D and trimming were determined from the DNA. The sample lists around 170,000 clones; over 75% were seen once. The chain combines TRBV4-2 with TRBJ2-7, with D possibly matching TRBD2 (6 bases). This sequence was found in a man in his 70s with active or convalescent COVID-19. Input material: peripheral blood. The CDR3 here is CASSREEGSYEQYF. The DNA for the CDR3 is TGTGCCAGCAGCCGAGAGGAGGGCTCCTACGAGCAGTACTTC.